Listed below are T cell receptor beta chains from one sample, sequenced in a study of cytomegalovirus exposure and HLA in healthy donors. Sequencing used immunoSEQ multiplex PCR; TCRdb keeps in-frame clones, though not all of them. The sample has around 90,000 clones, 85% seen once. The sample comprised PBMCs. The receptors here all came from a man aged 40-50 years in good health and CMV-seropositive. The CDR3 runs from the conserved cysteine through the conserved F or W. The order of the fields is J gene, D gene, V gene, CDR3 length, clone size, CDR3 protein, CDR3 DNA. D genes are given only for firm matches. For some rows the clone size is stated as once, few or many, or as a class when expanded; others skip it.

TRBJ2-1	TRBD2	TRBV18	13	.	CASSPRGTSEQFF	TGTGCCAGCTCACCACGCGGGACTAGTGAGCAGTTCTTC
TRBJ2-7	TRBD2	TRBV10-1	19	.	CASSESQGLAGGPSPEQYF	TGCGCCAGCAGTGAGTCGCAGGGACTAGCGGGAGGGCCGTCGCCAGAGCAGTACTTC
TRBJ1-2	.	TRBV11-3	12	.	CASSLYGDGYTF	TGTGCCAGCAGTTTATACGGGGATGGCTACACCTTC
TRBJ2-1	TRBD2	TRBV5-4	16	.	CASSSLAGGSYNEQFF	TGTGCCAGCAGCTCCCTAGCGGGGGGCTCCTACAATGAGCAGTTCTTC
TRBJ1-1	TRBD1	TRBV28	15	.	CASSYGQAAGTEAFF	TGTGCCAGCAGCTACGGACAGGCTGCGGGGACTGAAGCTTTCTTT
TRBJ2-3	.	TRBV2	15	.	CASSPGRGGTDTQYF	TGTGCCAGCAGTCCCGGCAGGGGAGGCACAGATACGCAGTATTTT
TRBJ1-1	.	TRBV13	13	few	CASSKPGVTEAFF	TGTGCCAGCAGCAAACCAGGGGTAACTGAAGCTTTCTTT
TRBJ2-4	.	TRBV16	15	.	CASSQGGNLKNIQYF	TGTGCCAGCAGCCAGGGGGGTAACCTCAAAAACATTCAGTACTTC
TRBJ1-2	.	TRBV9	17	.	CASSVNGGEGVGYGYTF	TGTGCCAGCAGCGTCAATGGGGGAGAGGGGGTCGGCTATGGCTACACCTTC
TRBJ2-3	.	TRBV5-1	16	.	CASSLGAIHRTDTQYF	TGCGCCAGCAGCTTGGGGGCAATCCACCGAACAGATACGCAGTATTTT
TRBJ2-2	.	TRBV11-2	13	few	CASSLGRGGELFF	TGTGCCAGCAGCTTAGGGAGGGGCGGGGAGCTGTTTTTT
TRBJ2-1	TRBD2	TRBV7-2	15	.	CASSLSLAGGYEQFF	TGTGCCAGCAGCTTATCACTAGCGGGGGGCTATGAGCAGTTCTTC
TRBJ2-1	TRBD2	TRBV5-1	17	once	CASSPGLAGGGNNEQFF	TGCGCCAGCAGCCCGGGACTAGCGGGAGGAGGGAACAATGAGCAGTTCTTC
TRBJ1-5	.	TRBV7-7	14	.	CASSLAESNQPQHF	TGTGCTAGCAGCTTAGCAGAGAGCAATCAGCCCCAGCATTTT
TRBJ2-3	TRBD2	TRBV4-2	16	.	CASSQGAASGTDTQYF	TGTGCCAGCAGCCAAGGGGCGGCTAGCGGGACAGATACGCAGTATTTT
TRBJ2-3	TRBD1	TRBV18	13	.	CASSPGTADTQYF	TGTGCCAGCTCACCAGGGACAGCGGATACGCAGTATTTT
TRBJ1-6	.	TRBV5-1	18	.	CASTSGFRGRGNNSPLHF	TGCGCCAGCACTTCGGGATTCAGGGGTCGAGGGAATAATTCACCCCTCCACTTT
TRBJ1-2	TRBD1	TRBV5-1	14	.	CASSLKPGQGGYTF	TGCGCCAGCAGCCTCAAACCCGGACAGGGAGGCTACACCTTC
TRBJ1-2	.	TRBV6-5	16	once	CASSYSRTAGGHGYTF	TGTGCCAGCAGTTACTCGAGGACAGCGGGAGGGCATGGCTACACCTTC
TRBJ2-7	TRBD2	TRBV27	14	once	CASSLSSLAGEQYF	TGTGCCAGCAGTTTATCAAGCCTAGCGGGAGAGCAGTACTTC
TRBJ2-1	TRBD2	TRBV6-1	15	.	CASAPRRGGNNEQFF	TGTGCCAGCGCCCCCCGGCGGGGGGGAAACAATGAGCAGTTCTTC
TRBJ2-7	TRBD1	TRBV19	18	.	CASSPRDRGLLRSYEQYF	TGTGCCAGTAGCCCCCGGGACAGGGGGTTACTGCGATCCTACGAGCAGTACTTC
TRBJ2-4	TRBD2	TRBV28	17	.	CASSPRTSGKAKNIQYF	TGTGCCAGCAGTCCCAGGACTAGCGGGAAGGCCAAAAACATTCAGTACTTC
TRBJ1-4	TRBD1	TRBV9	14	.	CASSIPGQNEKLFF	TGTGCCAGCAGCATTCCGGGACAGAATGAAAAACTGTTTTTT
TRBJ2-7	.	TRBV29-1	13	.	CSVVGVNQDEQYF	TGCAGCGTTGTTGGAGTAAATCAAGACGAGCAGTACTTC
TRBJ2-7	.	TRBV6-1	14	.	CASSRREGAYEQYF	TGTGCCAGCAGTAGGAGAGAGGGAGCCTACGAGCAGTACTTC
TRBJ1-2	.	TRBV18	13	.	CASSPQLDYGYTF	TGTGCCAGCTCACCACAGCTCGACTATGGCTACACCTTC
TRBJ2-3	TRBD1	TRBV15	14	.	CATSATGAVDTQYF	TGTGCCACCAGTGCGACAGGGGCGGTTGATACGCAGTATTTT
TRBJ2-7	TRBD1	TRBV5-4	14	.	CASSFSGGIDKQYF	TGTGCCAGCAGCTTTTCAGGGGGCATTGACAAGCAGTACTTC
TRBJ2-7	TRBD2	TRBV4-2	15	.	CASSQGDAGGSEQYF	TGTGCCAGCAGCCAAGGAGACGCGGGAGGGTCCGAGCAGTACTTC
TRBJ2-7	.	TRBV27	17	.	CASSSPLGASQFYEQYF	TGTGCCAGCAGTTCCCCCTTGGGGGCTTCTCAATTCTACGAGCAGTACTTC
TRBJ1-6	.	TRBV28	15	few	CASSFVSGLLSTLHF	TGTGCCAGCAGTTTCGTGTCAGGACTTCTTTCGACCCTCCACTTT
TRBJ2-5	TRBD1	TRBV7-2	15	.	CASSGRTGGRKTQYF	TGTGCCAGCAGCGGTCGGACAGGGGGGAGAAAGACCCAGTACTTC
TRBJ2-3	.	TRBV6-1	13	.	CASNHLASDTQYF	TGTGCCAGCAACCATCTAGCAAGCGATACGCAGTATTTT
TRBJ1-2	TRBD1	TRBV7-2	15	.	CASSSRQGLSWGYTF	TGTGCCAGCAGCTCTAGACAGGGCCTTTCTTGGGGCTACACCTTC
TRBJ2-7	.	TRBV4-2	13	few	CASSQVRGYEQYF	TGTGCCAGCAGCCAAGTACGGGGCTACGAGCAGTACTTC
TRBJ2-3	TRBD2	TRBV2	14	.	CASSRGGRTDTQYF	TGTGCCAGCAGTCGGGGGGGCCGGACAGATACGCAGTATTTT
TRBJ1-1	.	TRBV5-1	14	.	CASSSKGQNTEAFF	TGCGCCAGCAGCTCGAAGGGACAGAACACTGAAGCTTTCTTT
TRBJ2-7	TRBD1	TRBV7-8	13	.	CASSEQGGYEQYF	TGTGCCAGCAGCGAACAGGGGGGCTACGAGCAGTACTTC
TRBJ2-1	TRBD2	TRBV9	18	.	CASSVGGSGGFSYNEQFF	TGTGCCAGCAGCGTAGGAGGTAGCGGGGGGTTCTCCTACAATGAGCAGTTCTTC
TRBJ2-2	.	TRBV5-5	16	.	CASSLRTPGNTGELFF	TGTGCCAGCAGCCTCAGGACTCCGGGGAACACCGGGGAGCTGTTTTTT
TRBJ1-6	TRBD1	TRBV19	14	.	CASSAGTDNSPLHF	TGTGCCAGTAGTGCCGGGACAGATAATTCACCCCTCCACTTT
TRBJ2-2	TRBD1	TRBV5-1	14	.	CASAGTGITGELFF	TGCGCCAGCGCGGGGACAGGGATCACCGGGGAGCTGTTTTTT
TRBJ2-1	TRBD2	TRBV5-1	15	.	CASSLPSGAYNEQFF	TGCGCCAGCAGCTTACCTAGCGGGGCTTACAATGAGCAGTTCTTC
TRBJ2-7	.	TRBV4-2	14	.	CASSQDRGDYEQYF	TGTGCCAGCAGCCAAGACAGGGGAGATTACGAGCAGTACTTC
TRBJ2-7	.	TRBV18	12	.	CASSLDTYEQYF	TGTGCCAGCTCACTAGACACCTACGAGCAGTACTTC
TRBJ1-1	.	TRBV18	15	.	CASSPRPRVGAEAFF	TGTGCCAGCTCACCTCGCCCCAGGGTTGGCGCTGAAGCTTTCTTT
TRBJ2-2	.	TRBV25-1	13	.	CASSRRKDRGAVF	TGTGCCAGCAGCCGCAGGAAAGACCGGGGAGCTGTTTTT
TRBJ2-5	.	TRBV6-4	16	.	CASRRKQGRRRETQYF	TGTGCCAGCAGACGTAAACAGGGAAGAAGAAGAGAGACCCAGTACTTC
TRBJ1-4	.	TRBV7-9	14	once	CASNDGQKSEKLFF	TGTGCCAGCAACGACGGACAAAAGAGTGAAAAACTGTTTTTT
TRBJ1-2	TRBD1	TRBV7-9	13	.	CASSDGTGGGYTF	TGTGCCAGCAGCGACGGGACAGGGGGTGGCTACACCTTC
TRBJ1-2	.	TRBV7-7	13	.	CASSLVLQVLYTF	TGTGCTAGCAGCTTAGTTCTCCAGGTCCTCTACACCTTC
TRBJ2-3	.	TRBV5-1	15	.	CASSLVLASDNTQYF	TGCGCCAGCAGCTTGGTCCTAGCCTCTGACAATACGCAGTATTTT
TRBJ1-3	.	TRBV7-2	13	.	CASSLGTGNTIYF	TGTGCCAGCAGCTTGGGGACAGGAAACACCATATATTTT